These 7 T cell receptor beta chains were sequenced from one sample in a study of patients and donors after allogeneic stem cell transplantation. TCRdb re-called the RT-PCR reads with MiXCR, one entry per CDR3 protein. The profile shows about 960,000 distinct CDR3 sequences, more than 15% of them singletons. The sample was blood, either unsorted or a sorted T cell fraction (not recorded which). The origin of the receptors is a human donor who was either an allogeneic HSCT recipient or a stem cell or donor lymphocyte infusion donor (not recorded which). It is not recorded whose cells these are; they may come from a transplant donor.

The J gene is TRBJ2-3, the V gene TRBV12-3 or TRBV12-4; TRBD2 is a possible D gene (5 bases). CDR3 length: 15 residues. Trimming cost V 6 bases and J 2 bases, with 15 bases left between them. CDR3 nucleotide sequence: TGTGCCAGCAGCTCCCCTAGGGAGAACACAGATACGCAGTATTTT. It is translated as CASSSPRENTDTQYF.

CDR3 region: CASSGSARGSSYNEQFF. The CDR3 bases are TGTGCCAGCAGTGGATCTGCGCGGGGGAGCTCCTACAATGAGCAGTTCTTC. The chain is built from TRBV6-1 and TRBJ2-1; 7 positions agree with TRBD2. Per the germline V gene, CDR1 is MNHNS and CDR2 is SASEGT. The CDR3 totals 17 residues. J lost 0 bases, V lost 4 bases, and 9 bases had no gene match.

This clonotype occurred many times. The junction departs from the called germline gene at one end, perhaps through a read error. This chain uses TRBV10-3 with TRBJ1-3; D gene uncertain. The CDR3 has 14 residues. The germline V gene has CDR1 ENHRY and CDR2 SYGVKD. The chain's CDR3 is CAVRDTDSGNTIYF. The CDR3 DNA sequence: TGTGCCGTCAGAGATACTGATTCTGGAAACACCATATATTTT.

The chain joins TRBV5-1 to TRBJ2-2; 7 nucleotides match TRBD2. CDR1 is SGHRS and CDR2 is YFSETQ in the germline V gene. The CDR3 runs 16 residues. V gave up 4 bases and J gave up 4 bases; unmatched junction bases: 10. CDR3 nucleotides: TGCGCCAGCAGCGTGCAAGCGGGGACTCTCACCGGGGAGCTGTTTTTT. This gives the protein CASSVQAGTLTGELFF.

A few counts support this clonotype. The chain has TRBV12-3 or TRBV12-4 and TRBJ2-1, with D unresolved. The CDR3 has 15 residues. With 5 bases removed from V and 2 bases from J, the gap between germline ends came to 13 bases. CDR3 nucleotides: TGTGCCAGCAGTCCAAGGGTATCGCCCTACAATGAGCAGTTCTTC. Its protein product is CASSPRVSPYNEQFF.

This chain uses TRBV6-1 with TRBJ1-1; D gene uncertain. The germline V gene encodes CDR1 MNHNS and CDR2 SASEGT. V was shortened by 6 bases and J by 4 bases, with 15 bases between the two germline ends. The CDR3 is made up of 14 amino acids. CDR3 DNA sequence: TGTGCCAGCAGCCCTAGACGGCCGTTCACTGAAGCTTTCTTT. This gives the protein CASSPRRPFTEAFF.

This clonotype was detected only a few times. The rearrangement joins TRBV5-1 to TRBJ2-1; 9 nucleotides line up with TRBD2. With 0 bases clipped from V and 6 bases from J, the junction kept 13 bases outside the gene matches. Germline CDR1 reads SGHRS; CDR2 reads YFSETQ. There are 18 residues in the CDR3. CDR3 amino acids: CASSLVPSGRSSVNEQFF. The CDR3 region has the DNA TGCGCCAGCAGCTTGGTACCCAGCGGGAGGTCCTCGGTCAATGAGCAGTTCTTC.